This TCR beta chain was observed in a study of shared clonotypes between healthy human individuals. Across the whole study: A couple of women and a few men aged 18 to 49 made up the donors.

CDR1 MNHEY and CDR2 SMNVEV come from the germline V gene (reference sequence). The CDR3 has 15 amino acids. V trimming: 4 bases; J trimming: 5 bases; junction bases outside the gene matches: 6. Tens of thousands of T cell genomes, or about 200 ng DNA, went into the sorted-subset replicate PCRs. Measured with immunoSEQ multiplex PCR; TCRdb has only the in-frame clones, and not every one. Of about 1.9 million clones in the sample, 80% to 95% were seen once. For this clone: What it binds is unknown. Other nucleotide sequences in the sample specify the same CDR3.

In the naive CD8 group, cells lacked CD45RO and were positively selected for CCR7, so terminally differentiated effector memory CD45RA+ cells were left out. Study results and caveats: When naive CD4 clonotypes were compared across four donors, around 5% were shared.

The TCR comes from a man younger than 35 in good health. Some clones in this sample may be carry-over from other donors' samples. The gene calls are TRBV27 and TRBJ2-1; 9 nucleotides align to TRBD2. The sequencing input was naive CD8+ T cells from PBMCs. This CDR3 is CASSSGASGNNEQFF. CDR3 sequence (DNA): TGTGCCAGCAGTTCCGGGGCTAGCGGGAACAATGAGCAGTTCTTC.